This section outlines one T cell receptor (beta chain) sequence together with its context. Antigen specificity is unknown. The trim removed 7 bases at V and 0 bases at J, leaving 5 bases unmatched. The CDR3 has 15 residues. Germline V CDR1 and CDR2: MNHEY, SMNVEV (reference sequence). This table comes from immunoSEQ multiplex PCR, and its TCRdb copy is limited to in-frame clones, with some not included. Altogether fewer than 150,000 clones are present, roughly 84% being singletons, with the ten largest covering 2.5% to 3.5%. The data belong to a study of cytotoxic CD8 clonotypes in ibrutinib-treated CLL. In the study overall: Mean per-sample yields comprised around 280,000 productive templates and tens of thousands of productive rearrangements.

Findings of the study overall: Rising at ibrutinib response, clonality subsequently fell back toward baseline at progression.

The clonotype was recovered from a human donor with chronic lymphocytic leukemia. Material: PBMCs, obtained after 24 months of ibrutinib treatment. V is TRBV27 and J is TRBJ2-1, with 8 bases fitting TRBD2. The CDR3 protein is CASTSGTSSYNEQFF. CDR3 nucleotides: TGTGCCAGCACCTCGGGGACTAGCTCCTACAATGAGCAGTTCTTC.